The T cell receptor beta chain described here comes from a study of blood T cell repertoires in COVID-19. Overall study context: There were acute and convalescent COVID-19 samples, and they came from the United States, Italy and Spain. Sample material is recorded as cDNA or gDNA derived from T cells, B-cell-depleted T cells, or PBMCs.

V lost 0 bases and J lost 5, with 22 bases in between. The CDR3 is 17 amino acids. Germline lookup yields CDR1 GTSNPN and CDR2 SVGIG (reference sequence). Original handling: It was from reference gene primer amplification that nucleated cell counts were estimated. Some clones are missing from TCRdb's copy, which holds only in-frame ones; the method was immunoSEQ multiplex PCR. V and J calls and clone size are copied from that table; D and trimming were computed from the DNA. The sample consists of under 300,000 clones, more than 60% of them appearing once. The count of this clone is one. What was sequenced was peripheral blood. V gene TRBV30 combines with J gene TRBJ1-1; tentative D call: TRBD1 (6 bases). The TCR sequence derives from a woman aged 40 to 55 with active or convalescent COVID-19. CDR3 residues: CAWSVGVGRGPKTEAFF. CDR3 nucleotide sequence: TGTGCCTGGAGTGTTGGGGTAGGCAGGGGCCCGAAGACTGAAGCTTTCTTT.